Presented here are 31 T cell receptor beta chains from one specimen sequenced in a study of PD-L1 blockade in urothelial cancer. The time point is: pretreatment peripheral blood. The data were produced by immunoSEQ multiplex PCR, yet TCRdb's version contains in-frame clones alone and is incomplete. The table shows fewer than 50,000 clones, with nearly 90% occurring only once. Sample: PBMCs, taken around atezolizumab (anti-PD-L1) treatment. The receptors shown here come from a donor older than 35 with urothelial cancer.

This clone was observed a single time. The rearrangement uses TRBV28 and TRBJ1-4; 8 bases fit TRBD1. Germline-derived CDR1 and CDR2 are MDHEN and SYDVKM. The V segment lost 3 bases and the J segment 4 bases; nucleotides outside the gene matches: 4. The CDR3 is 15 residues long. The CDR3 bases are TGTGCCAGCAGTTTTGGACAGGGCTTTAATGAAAAACTGTTTTTT. Amino acid sequence: CASSFGQGFNEKLFF. The variable domain in full, completed from reference TRBV28 and TRBJ1-4, reads DVKVTQSSRYLVKRTGEKVFLECVQDMDHENMFWYRQDPGLGLRLIYFSYDVKMKEKGDIPEGYSVSREKKERFSLILESASTNQTSMYLCASSFGQGFNEKLFFGSGTQLSVL.

This clone was observed once. This chain uses TRBV5-6 with TRBJ2-7, with D possibly matching TRBD2 (6 bases). The V gene lost 4 bases and the J gene lost 3 bases, with 8 bases spanning the gap. This CDR3 has 12 residues. Per the germline V gene, CDR1 is SGHDT and CDR2 is YYEEEE. Written as DNA, the CDR3 is TGTGCCAGCAGCCCCGGGGGCTACGAGCAGTACTTC. Translation gives CASSPGGYEQYF. The full variable domain, completed using reference TRBV5-6 and TRBJ2-7, is DAGVTQSPTHLIKTRGQQVTLRCSPKSGHDTVSWYQQALGQGPQFIFQYYEEEERQRGNFPDRFSGHQFPNYSSELNVNALLLGDSALYLCASSPGGYEQYFGPGTRLTVT.

The chain is built from TRBV18 and TRBJ2-1, with 7 bases that match TRBD1. This CDR3 region has 15 residues. V was clipped by 3 bases and J by 9 bases; unmatched bases: 11. From germline, CDR1 is KGHSH and CDR2 LQKENI. CDR3 coding DNA: TGTGCCAGCTCACCCCTAGAAATTTACAGGGGTGAGCAGTTCTTC. This codes for CASSPLEIYRGEQFF. Based on the CDR3 plus reference TRBV18 and TRBJ2-1, the full variable domain is NAGVMQNPRHLVRRRGQEARLRCSPMKGHSHVYWYRQLPEEGLKFMVYLQKENIIDESGMPKERFSAEFPKEGPSILRIQQVVRGDSAAYFCASSPLEIYRGEQFFGPGTRLTVL.

The gene calls are TRBV6-6 and TRBJ1-6; D may be TRBD1 (5 bases). CDR3 length equals 14 residues. CDR1 MNHNY and CDR2 SVGAGI come from the germline V gene (reference sequence). V was clipped by 10 bases and J by 7 bases, with 17 bases between them. CDR3 in DNA: TGTGCCACCGGGGGGAGAGGTGGGAATTCACCCCTCCACTTT. Amino acid sequence: CATGGRGGNSPLHF.

The rearrangement uses TRBV7-8 and TRBJ2-5; 8 bases are a match to TRBD2. J was trimmed by 5 bases and V by 3 bases; bases with no gene match: 5. CDR1 and CDR2 from the germline V gene are SGHVS and FQNEAQ. This CDR3 spans 14 amino acids. This CDR3 is CASSFGLAHETQYF. The CDR3 region has the DNA TGTGCCAGCAGCTTCGGACTAGCCCATGAGACCCAGTACTTC.

The chain joins TRBV30 to TRBJ1-1; D unresolved. Trimming cost V 2 bases and J 2 bases, with 6 bases left between them. This CDR3 has 12 residues. CDR1 and CDR2 (germline): GTSNPN, SVGIG (reference sequence). The CDR3 DNA reads as TGTGCCTGGAGTCAGTTTAACACTGAAGCTTTCTTT. The encoded protein is CAWSQFNTEAFF.

V gene TRBV6-5 combines with J gene TRBJ2-7, with D possibly being TRBD2 (5 bases). The germline gives CDR1 MNHEY, CDR2 SVGAGI. CDR3 size: 13 residues. Deletions cut 7 bases from V and 1 base from J, with 11 bases between. The CDR3 sequence is CASKRAVSYEQYF. The CDR3 nucleotides read TGTGCCAGCAAGAGGGCAGTTTCCTACGAGCAGTACTTC.

Regarding this clone: The same CDR3 also results from other DNA sequences found in this sample. The chain combines TRBV18 with TRBJ1-1, with a weak D call TRBD1 (5 bases). This CDR3 spans 13 amino acids. Trimming stripped 3 bases from V and 3 bases from J, with 8 bases between. Germline V lookup: CDR1 KGHSH, CDR2 LQKENI. In nucleotides, the CDR3 is TGTGCCAGCTCACCGGGGCAGGACACTGAAGCTTTCTTT. Its translation is CASSPGQDTEAFF.

This clone was detected only a few times. This chain connects TRBV7-9 to TRBJ2-1; 7 bases fit TRBD2. The junction had 16 bases not matched to a gene; V was cut back by 5 bases and J by 6 bases. This CDR3 contains 17 residues. Germline CDR1 and CDR2: SEHNR and FQNEAQ (reference sequence). CDR3 in DNA: TGTGCCAGCAGCCCTAGGGAGGGCCGACGCGTGAGCAATGAGCAGTTCTTC. This encodes CASSPREGRRVSNEQFF.

The chain carries TRBV19 and TRBJ1-1, with 7 bases lining up with TRBD1. Germline values: CDR1 LNHDA, CDR2 SQIVND (reference sequence). Trimming removed 4 bases from V and 1 base from J; junction bases left unmatched: 9. This CDR3 comprises 16 residues. The DNA for the CDR3 is TGTGCCAGTAGTAACCCCTCGACAGGGTCGAACACTGAAGCTTTCTTT. It encodes CASSNPSTGSNTEAFF.

J is TRBJ1-4 and V is TRBV4-3; possibly TRBD1 for D (5 bases). Germline CDR1 LGHNA, CDR2 YSLEER. The germline V and J ends were trimmed by 4 bases and 11 bases, with 11 bases remaining between them. The CDR3 loop spans 12 amino acids. The CDR3 loop is CASSRGEEKLFF. The CDR3 DNA is TGCGCCAGCAGCCGGGGGGAGGAGAAACTGTTTTTT.

This clone was detected once. This chain links TRBV14 with TRBJ2-1; the match to TRBD2 covers 9 bases. The CDR3 sequence is 16 residues long. With V trimmed by 0 bases and J by 8 bases, 8 bases remained unmatched. Germline V lookup: CDR1 SGHDN, CDR2 FVKESK. Here the CDR3 reads CASSQDRGLASDEQFF. CDR3 in DNA: TGTGCCAGCAGCCAAGATCGGGGACTAGCAAGCGATGAGCAGTTCTTC. Drawing the rest from reference TRBV14 and TRBJ2-1, the complete variable domain is EAGVTQFPSHSVIEKGQTVTLRCDPISGHDNLYWYRRVMGKEIKFLLHFVKESKQDESGMPNNRFLAERTGGTYSTLKVQPAELEDSGVYFCASSQDRGLASDEQFFGPGTRLTVL.

The rearrangement joins TRBV6-6 to TRBJ2-2; a weak D match, TRBD2 (6 bases). V was clipped by 4 bases and J by 0 bases, with 9 bases between them. CDR1 and CDR2 from the germline V gene are MNHNY and SVGAGI (reference sequence). The CDR3 covers 15 residues. The CDR3 sequence: CASSWLAPNTGELFF. Written as DNA, the CDR3 is TGTGCCAGCAGTTGGCTAGCGCCGAACACCGGGGAGCTGTTTTTT.

This clone counts as medium-sized. V is TRBV27 and J is TRBJ1-2, with 8 bases that match TRBD1. V shed 5 bases and J 4 bases; nucleotides not matched to a gene: 6. The CDR3 spans 14 residues. Germline assignment: CDR1 MNHEY and CDR2 SMNVEV (reference sequence). Written as DNA, the CDR3 is TGTGCCAGCAGTCCGCAGGACAGGGTCTATGGCTACACCTTC. Its translation is CASSPQDRVYGYTF.

The gene calls are TRBV5-1 and TRBJ2-2, with a tentative D call TRBD2 (5 bases). The CDR3 is 15 residues long. Between the trimmed V and J ends, which lost 2 bases and 4 bases, there was a span of 12 bases. In germline, CDR1 is SGHRS, CDR2 YFSETQ. The CDR3 sequence is CASSFAAGSTGELFF. In DNA, the CDR3 is TGCGCCAGCAGCTTTGCGGCGGGTAGCACCGGGGAGCTGTTTTTT.

The rearrangement joins TRBV11-2 to TRBJ2-7, with a possible D match to TRBD1 (6 bases). V gave up 2 bases and J gave up 2 bases, with 13 bases separating them. This CDR3 has 15 residues. Per germline, CDR1 SGHAT and CDR2 FQNNGV. The CDR3 protein is CASSLLPGQTYEQYF. The CDR3 DNA reads TGTGCCAGCAGCTTACTCCCAGGACAGACCTACGAGCAGTACTTC.

The rearrangement uses TRBV11-3 and TRBJ2-7, with 11 positions matching TRBD1. Germline values: CDR1 SGHNT, CDR2 YENEEA. The CDR3 consists of 17 residues. After removal of 5 bases from V and 2 bases from J, the junction contained 11 bases not matched to a gene. The CDR3 DNA reads as TGTGCCAGCAGCAAAGGTTCGGGACAGGGGGGGCCCTACGAGCAGTACTTC. Residues: CASSKGSGQGGPYEQYF. The full variable domain, its missing parts supplied by reference TRBV11-3 and TRBJ2-7, is EAGVVQSPRYKIIEKKQPVAFWCNPISGHNTLYWYLQNLGQGPELLIRYENEEAVDDSQLPKDRFSAERLKGVDSTLKIQPAELGDSAVYLCASSKGSGQGGPYEQYFGPGTRLTVT.

This chain uses TRBV5-1 with TRBJ2-1; 8 nucleotides match TRBD2. The V and J ends lost 4 bases and 5 bases, in that order; junction bases with no gene match: 8. CDR1 and CDR2 from the germline V gene are SGHRS and YFSETQ. CDR3 size: 15 residues. CDR3 sequence (DNA): TGCGCCAGCAGCCCCAATAGCGGGGAAGACAATGAGCAGTTCTTC. Translated, it gives CASSPNSGEDNEQFF.

V gene TRBV7-6 combines with J gene TRBJ1-2; no clear D gene. The CDR3 is 16 amino acids. V was cut by 1 base and J by 8 bases, with 20 bases left in between. Germline V gene sequence: CDR1 SGHVS, CDR2 FNYEAQ. This CDR3 is CASSLGWWAAAGGYTF. The CDR3 DNA is TGTGCCAGCAGCTTAGGCTGGTGGGCCGCTGCTGGAGGCTACACCTTC.

This clone was recorded only once. V and J are TRBV4-3 and TRBJ2-7, with a tentative D call TRBD2 (5 bases). Trimming shortened V by 0 bases and J by 4 bases, and 10 bases separated the two germline ends. This CDR3 has 14 amino acids. The germline CDR1 and CDR2 sequences are LGHNA and YSLEER. CDR3 region: CASSQERGRYEQYF. The CDR3 DNA reads TGCGCCAGCAGCCAAGAGCGCGGGCGGTACGAGCAGTACTTC.

V usage is TRBV5-1 and J usage is TRBJ1-3, with a weak D call TRBD1 (6 bases). This CDR3 has 16 amino acids. Germline values: CDR1 SGHRS, CDR2 YFSETQ. Trimming left V 2 bases short and J 0 bases short, with 12 bases between. The CDR3 loop reads CASSFTGTNSGNTIYF. The CDR3 bases are TGCGCCAGCAGCTTTACAGGGACGAACTCTGGAAACACCATATATTTT.

The gene calls are TRBV7-9 and TRBJ2-5; a possible D gene is TRBD1 (6 bases). This CDR3 contains 14 residues. Trimming removed 5 bases at V and 6 bases at J, with 16 bases between. Germline assignment: CDR1 SEHNR and CDR2 FQNEAQ (reference sequence). CDR3 residues: CASSPNRDTQTQYF. The CDR3 DNA reads TGTGCCAGCAGCCCAAACCGGGACACACAGACCCAGTACTTC.

The chain is built from TRBV2 and TRBJ2-5; 8 nucleotides align to TRBD1. V was pared by 6 bases and J by 1 base, with 10 bases of the junction left unmatched. Germline V gene sequence: CDR1 SNHLY, CDR2 FYNNEI. The CDR3 sequence is 16 residues long. The chain's CDR3 is CASSRRGQEGQETQYF. CDR3 DNA sequence: TGTGCCAGCAGCCGTCGGGGACAGGAGGGCCAAGAGACCCAGTACTTC.

This rearrangement joins TRBV4-1 to TRBJ2-5; D perhaps matches TRBD2 (6 bases). The CDR3 is 15 residues long. The ends were cut back, 0 bases at V and 5 bases at J, with 13 bases in the middle. Germline CDR1 MGHRA, CDR2 YSYEKL. The CDR3 spells CASSQDGAGWETQYF. The CDR3 DNA sequence: TGCGCCAGCAGCCAAGATGGGGCGGGATGGGAGACCCAGTACTTC.

This clone was seen only once. This chain uses TRBV19 with TRBJ2-5, with 9 bases matching TRBD2. In germline, CDR1 is LNHDA, CDR2 SQIVND (reference sequence). J was trimmed by 2 bases and V by 8 bases; bases with no gene match: 12. The CDR3 contains 16 residues. In nucleotides, the CDR3 is TGTGCCAGTGCAACCATCTGGCGGGGGGGGCAAGAGACCCAGTACTTC. It specifies CASATIWRGGQETQYF.

The chain employs TRBV18 and TRBJ2-3; possibly TRBD2 for D (6 bases). The V end was cut by 2 bases, the J end by 4 bases, with 10 bases between. CDR3 length: 14 residues. Germline V gene lookup returns CDR1 KGHSH and CDR2 LQKENI. CDR3 sequence reads: CASSPIGGADTQYF. As DNA, the CDR3 is TGTGCCAGCTCACCAATCGGAGGGGCAGATACGCAGTATTTT.

The chain links TRBV29-1 to TRBJ1-4; TRBD1 is a possible D gene (6 bases). V dropped 4 bases and J dropped 3 bases, with 9 bases sitting between them. This CDR3 region has 13 residues. Germline loops: CDR1 SQVTM, CDR2 ANQGSEA. This chain's CDR3 is CSVGGRANEKLFF. CDR3 DNA sequence: TGCAGCGTTGGGGGGCGAGCTAATGAAAAACTGTTTTTT.

This CDR3 is CASRGRQAWSEAFF. The CDR3 region has the DNA TGTGCCAGCAGGGGCAGACAGGCCTGGTCGGAAGCTTTCTTT. The V and J genes are TRBV2 and TRBJ1-1; D might be TRBD1 (6 bases). The germline gives CDR1 SNHLY, CDR2 FYNNEI. Trimming stripped 6 bases from V and 8 bases from J, with 19 bases between. This CDR3 is built from 14 residues.

The chain couples TRBV9 to TRBJ2-6, with TRBD2 identical over 11 bases. Germline V gene lookup returns CDR1 SGDLS and CDR2 YYNGEE. V was pared by 0 bases and J by 1 base, with 9 bases of the junction left unmatched. The CDR3 extends over 20 amino acids. The CDR3: CASSVGGTSGTLSGANVLTF. The CDR3 DNA reads as TGTGCCAGCAGCGTAGGGGGGACTAGCGGCACCCTTTCTGGGGCCAACGTCCTGACTTTC. Complete variable domain (other parts from reference TRBV9 and TRBJ2-6): DSGVTQTPKHLITATGQRVTLRCSPRSGDLSVYWYQQSLDQGLQFLIQYYNGEERAKGNILERFSAQQFPDLHSELNLSSLELGDSALYFCASSVGGTSGTLSGANVLTFGAGSRLTVL.

This sequence joins TRBV7-8 and TRBJ1-1, with D uncertain. CDR1 and CDR2 (germline): SGHVS, FQNEAQ. The CDR3 spans 14 residues. The germline V and J ends were trimmed by 3 bases and 5 bases, with 13 bases remaining between them. Written as DNA, the CDR3 is TGTGCCAGCAGCTTTAGGCAGGCGTCAACTGAAGCTTTCTTT. Protein product: CASSFRQASTEAFF. The variable domain in full, with the rest retrieved from reference TRBV7-8 and TRBJ1-1, is GAGVSQSPRYKVAKRGQDVALRCDPISGHVSLFWYQQALGQGPEFLTYFQNEAQLDKSGLPSDRFFAERPEGSVSTLKIQRTQQEDSAVYLCASSFRQASTEAFFGQGTRLTVV.

V is TRBV19 and J is TRBJ1-2; 8 bases agree with TRBD1. This CDR3 comprises 12 residues. Trimming took 6 bases from V and 7 from J; bases not matched to a gene: 4. Germline V gives CDR1 LNHDA, CDR2 SQIVND (reference sequence). The CDR3 DNA sequence: TGTGCCAGTAGCGGACAGGGAGCTGGCTACACCTTC. As protein: CASSGQGAGYTF.